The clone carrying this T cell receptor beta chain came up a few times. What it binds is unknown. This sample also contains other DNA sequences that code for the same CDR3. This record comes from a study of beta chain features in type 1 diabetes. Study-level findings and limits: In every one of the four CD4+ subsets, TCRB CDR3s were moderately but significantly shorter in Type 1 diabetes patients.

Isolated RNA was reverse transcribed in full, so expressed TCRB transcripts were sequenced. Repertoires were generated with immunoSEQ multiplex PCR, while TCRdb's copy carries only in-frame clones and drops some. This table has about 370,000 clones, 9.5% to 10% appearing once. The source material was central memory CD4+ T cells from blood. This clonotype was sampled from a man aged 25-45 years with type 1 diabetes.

The CDR3 spells CASSLGTNTGELFF. The CDR3 DNA reads as TGTGCCAGCAGCTTAGGAACAAACACCGGGGAGCTGTTTTTT. The gene calls are TRBV7-2 and TRBJ2-2; unclear D gene. Deletions cut 1 base from V and 2 bases from J, with 5 bases between. CDR1 and CDR2 from the germline V gene are SGHTA and FQGNSA. The CDR3 length is 14 residues. Combining the CDR3 with reference TRBV7-2 and TRBJ2-2 gives the whole variable domain GAGVSQSPSNKVTEKGKDVELRCDPISGHTALYWYRQSLGQGLEFLIYFQGNSAPDKSGLPSDRFSAERTGGSVSTLTIQRTQQEDSAVYLCASSLGTNTGELFFGEGSRLTVL.